Listed here are 13 T cell receptor beta chains from one sample, sequenced in a study of monozygotic twins with cystic fibrosis. Profiled with immunoSEQ multiplex PCR; TCRdb holds only in-frame clones, not every one. Of 15,000 to 20,000 clones in the sample, approximately 97% were seen once. The material sequenced was blood. The receptor source for this set is a young woman with cystic fibrosis.

The sample holds one count of this clone. The chain couples TRBV5-4 to TRBJ1-4; weak D call: TRBD1 (6 bases). Germline assignment: CDR1 SGHNT and CDR2 YYREEE (reference sequence). The CDR3 is 16 amino acids. Trimming pared 6 bases from V and 5 bases from J, leaving 20 bases between. CDR3 sequence (DNA): TGTGCCAGCACCCGACGCGGGGGCGCGGGAAATGAAAAACTGTTTTTT. Its translation is CASTRRGGAGNEKLFF.

The V call is TRBV10-3, the J call TRBJ1-5; 10 bases are a match to TRBD1. Germline trimming cut 6 bases from V and 6 bases from J; bases unmatched to any gene: 2. Germline loops: CDR1 ENHRY, CDR2 SYGVKD. This CDR3 comprises 13 residues. CDR3 nucleotide sequence: TGTGCCATCAGGGGGGACAGGGGTCAGCCCCAGCATTTT. Its translation is CAIRGDRGQPQHF.

The chain carries TRBV30 and TRBJ2-7; tentatively, D is TRBD1 (6 bases). The V gene's germline CDR1 is GTSNPN and CDR2 SVGIG (reference sequence). V shed 0 bases and J shed 2 bases, with 26 bases lying between them. This CDR3 spans 19 amino acids. CDR3 sequence reads: CAWSVPSHTPGQIPYEQYF. CDR3 in DNA: TGTGCCTGGAGTGTACCCTCCCATACTCCGGGACAAATCCCCTACGAGCAGTACTTC.

The chain's CDR3 is CARTPGSQPPGELFF. The CDR3 region has the DNA TGTGCCAGGACTCCGGGTTCCCAGCCACCCGGGGAGCTGTTTTTT. V usage is TRBV7-4 and J usage is TRBJ2-2; D ambiguous. V dropped 9 bases and J dropped 6 bases, with 20 bases sitting between them. The CDR3 covers 15 residues. Germline CDR1 reads SGHVT; CDR2 reads SQSDAQ.

This chain links TRBV19 with TRBJ1-4; a possible D gene is TRBD1 (5 bases). Trimming shortened V by 3 bases and J by 8 bases, and 13 bases separated the two germline ends. CDR1 LNHDA and CDR2 SQIVND come from the germline V gene (reference sequence). The CDR3 is 14 amino acids. The CDR3 sequence: CASSIEGNKEKLFF. CDR3 sequence (DNA): TGTGCCAGTAGTATCGAGGGGAACAAAGAAAAACTGTTTTTT.

The J gene is TRBJ1-2, the V gene TRBV6-1, with D uncertain. Germline V gene lookup returns CDR1 MNHNS and CDR2 SASEGT. V dropped 0 bases and J dropped 6 bases, with 8 bases sitting between them. The CDR3 length is 13 residues. The CDR3 DNA is TGTGCCAGCAGTGAAGCCCCCGGGGATGGCTACACCTTC. Amino acids: CASSEAPGDGYTF.

The CDR3 region is CASSLSAWGSYEQYF. CDR3 in DNA: TGTGCCAGCAGCCTCTCCGCGTGGGGCTCCTACGAGCAGTACTTC. This chain links TRBV6-5 with TRBJ2-7; unclear D gene. The CDR3 sequence is 15 residues long. The germline V and J ends were trimmed by 6 bases and 0 bases, with 15 bases remaining between them. Germline assignment: CDR1 MNHEY and CDR2 SVGAGI.

The V gene is TRBV9, the J gene TRBJ1-4, with 9 bases identical to TRBD1. Per the germline V gene, CDR1 is SGDLS and CDR2 is YYNGEE. The CDR3 has 15 residues. V lost 4 bases, J lost 5 bases, and 6 bases stayed unmatched. The CDR3 nucleotides read TGTGCCAGCAGCCACGGGACAGGGAGGAATGAAAAACTGTTTTTT. Encoded protein: CASSHGTGRNEKLFF.

The chain carries TRBV5-4 and TRBJ2-5, with TRBD1 identical over 9 bases. J gave up 5 bases and V 2 bases, and 10 bases lay outside the gene matches. There are 16 residues in the CDR3. Germline loops: CDR1 SGHNT, CDR2 YYREEE (reference sequence). The CDR3 nucleotides are TGTGCCAGCAGCTTCCCTTCAACCGGGACAGGGGAGACCCAGTACTTC. Translating it yields CASSFPSTGTGETQYF.

The rearrangement uses TRBV7-9 and TRBJ2-7, with a tentative D call TRBD1 (6 bases). The CDR3 is 15 residues long. V lost 1 base and J lost 1, with 11 bases in between. The germline CDR1 and CDR2 sequences are SEHNR and FQNEAQ (reference sequence). CDR3 region: CASSLGLGASYEQYF. The CDR3 DNA reads as TGTGCCAGCAGCTTAGGCTTGGGGGCATCCTACGAGCAGTACTTC.

The CDR3 DNA follows: TGTGCCAGCAGCTTAGCGGGGGGGGTCGCCACAGATACGCAGTATTTT. Translating it yields CASSLAGGVATDTQYF. The gene calls are TRBV7-9 and TRBJ2-3; 7 nucleotides line up with TRBD2. The CDR3 has 16 amino acids. After removal of 0 bases from V and 2 bases from J, the junction contained 5 bases not matched to a gene. CDR1 is SEHNR and CDR2 is FQNEAQ in the germline V gene (reference sequence).

The chain links TRBV5-6 to TRBJ1-5; tentative D call: TRBD1 (5 bases). Germline V gives CDR1 SGHDT, CDR2 YYEEEE. Trimming pared 1 base from V and 6 bases from J, leaving 11 bases between. The length of the CDR3 is 14 residues. In nucleotides, the CDR3 is TGTGCCAGCAGCTTGTATGCAGGGAGTCAGCCCCAGCATTTT. Protein sequence: CASSLYAGSQPQHF.

The chain couples TRBV25-1 to TRBJ2-3; a weak D match, TRBD2 (6 bases). Deletions cut 4 bases from V and 10 bases from J, with 12 bases between. The CDR3 spans 12 residues. Looked up from germline, CDR1 is MGHDK and CDR2 is SYGVNS. The CDR3 nucleotides are TGTGCCAGCAGTGGTCCCGGAGGGGCGCAGTATTTT. It specifies CASSGPGGAQYF.